A single sample gave rise to the 15 T cell receptor beta chains below, sequenced in a study of T cells in Graves' hyperthyroidism and ophthalmopathy (dated by TCRdb to 2018 to 2020). The library was produced with multiplex PCR. This sample was sequenced with an Illumina HiSeq 2000. TCR beta CDR3 regions were amplified from RNA transcripts. The TCR CDR3 was subjected to a first round of RT-PCR using the HTBI primer set and the Qiagen OneStep RT-PCR kit. TCRdb cleaned the public reads at Q25 with fastp, built clones with MiXCR and kept in-frame beta chains. Entries that share a CDR3 protein sequence are merged under the most common genes and DNA. In all, the sample holds 540,000 or so distinct CDR3 sequences, and roughly 46% of those were seen once. Of the sample, 15% to 20% falls within the top ten clones. The sample comprised peripheral blood or thyroid tissue (not recorded which). The source is an adult woman with Graves' disease, either hyperthyroidism or ophthalmopathy (not recorded which).

This clonotype was found many times. The genes are TRBV4-1 and TRBJ1-2; 8 bases match TRBD1. This CDR3 comprises 14 residues. V gave up 0 bases and J gave up 8 bases; unmatched junction bases: 5. Germline loops: CDR1 MGHRA, CDR2 YSYEKL. The CDR3, as DNA: TGCGCCAGCAGCCAAGAACAGGGGGACCGGGGCTACACCTTC. It codes for CASSQEQGDRGYTF.

This clonotype was counted only a few times. This chain uses TRBV7-2 with TRBJ2-3; 7 bases align to TRBD2. CDR3 length: 16 residues. Losses at the gene ends were 5 bases for V and 2 bases for J; bases not matched to a gene: 10. Germline V gives CDR1 SGHTA, CDR2 FQGNSA. The CDR3 loop is CASSRAGRVLTDTQYF. The CDR3 bases are TGTGCCAGCAGCCGCGCGGGGAGGGTCCTCACAGATACGCAGTATTTT.

The table lists this clonotype with a count of one. Written as DNA, the CDR3 is TGTGCCAGCAGTGATCCTCTGGTTTCCTACGAGCAGTACTTC. This sequence encodes CASSDPLVSYEQYF. V is TRBV2 and J is TRBJ2-7; D uncertain. The CDR3 runs to 14 residues. The ends were cut back, 3 bases at V and 1 base at J, with 10 bases in the middle. Looked up from germline, CDR1 is SNHLY and CDR2 is FYNNEI.

Of note for this clonotype: No conserved phenylalanine or tryptophan ends this CDR3, so it is likely a read error. The DNA is omitted, as the CDR3 cannot be located on it reliably, and the CDR3 follows TCRdb's listing. This chain connects TRBV10-3 to TRBJ1-2; the table's D gene call, TRBD1, was not cross checked with the DNA. The CDR3 sequence runs 8 residues, both termini included. The V gene's germline CDR1 is ENHRY and CDR2 SYGVKD. The CDR3 reads CAATGTPI.

The count of this clonotype is one. The V and J genes are TRBV5-1 and TRBJ1-2; 7 nucleotides agree with TRBD1. Germline CDR1 is SGHRS and CDR2 is YFSETQ. J lost 3 bases, V lost 2 bases, and 19 bases had no gene match. The CDR3 consists of 19 residues. In nucleotides, the CDR3 is TGCGCCAGCAGCTTTGGGTCAGGGGGAGACACCGGACAGCACTATGGCTACACCTTC. Translated, it gives CASSFGSGGDTGQHYGYTF.

Many counts were recorded for this clonotype. The J gene is TRBJ1-3, the V gene TRBV7-2; 7 nucleotides match TRBD1. Germline V lookup: CDR1 SGHTA, CDR2 FQGNSA. V was clipped by 3 bases and J by 1 base; unmatched bases: 3. This CDR3 region has 15 residues. In DNA, the CDR3 is TGTGCCAGCAGCTTCCCGACAGGGTCTGGAAACACCATATATTTT. This codes for CASSFPTGSGNTIYF.

The chain recombines TRBV7-9 with TRBJ2-4, with TRBD2 matching 14 bases. Trimming at V came to 6 bases and at J to 6 bases, leaving 4 bases not matched to a gene. CDR1 is SEHNR and CDR2 is FQNEAQ in the germline V gene (reference sequence). CDR3 length: 15 residues. CDR3 in DNA: TGTGCCAGCAGACCGGGACTAGCGGGAGTAAACATTCAGTACTTC. It translates to CASRPGLAGVNIQYF.

This clonotype was seen ten or more times. The chain uses TRBV24-1 and TRBJ1-5; tentatively, D is TRBD1 (5 bases). Germline V gene data show CDR1 as KGHDR and CDR2 as SFDVKD. The CDR3 extends over 13 amino acids. V was cut by 4 bases and J by 6 bases, with 9 bases left in between. CDR3 in amino acids: CATSDPGGQPQHF. Written as DNA, the CDR3 is TGTGCCACCAGTGACCCCGGGGGTCAGCCCCAGCATTTT.

As concerns this clonotype: One end of the junction does not line up with germline, which may come from a read error. The genes are TRBV16 and TRBJ2-1; 9 bases are a match to TRBD2. This CDR3 has 13 amino acids. Per the germline V gene, CDR1 is KGHSY and CDR2 is FQNENV. This CDR3 reads CASSRMAGGPWYF. For the CDR3, the DNA is TGTGCCAGCAGCCGGATGGCGGGAGGGCCATGGTACTTC. Full variable domain (rest looked up from reference TRBV16 and TRBJ2-1): GEEVAQTPKHLVRGEGQKAKLYCAPIKGHSYVFWYQQVLKNEFKFLISFQNENVFDETGMPKERFSAKCLPNSPCSLEIQATKLEDSAVYFCASSRMAGGPWYFGPGTRLTVL.

The J gene is TRBJ1-1, the V gene TRBV14, with D unresolved. The CDR3 totals 16 residues. CDR1 is SGHDN and CDR2 is FVKESK in the germline V gene. The ends were cut back, 8 bases at V and 6 bases at J, with 25 bases in the middle. This chain's CDR3 is CASSPVGLSDGAEAFF. CDR3 in DNA: TGTGCCAGCTCACCGGTCGGTTTGTCTGATGGGGCTGAAGCTTTCTTT.

The V and J genes are TRBV30 and TRBJ1-2; 7 nucleotides match TRBD1. Trimming removed 8 bases from V and 5 bases from J; junction bases left unmatched: 14. This CDR3 spans 14 amino acids. Germline V CDR1 and CDR2: GTSNPN, SVGIG (reference sequence). Here the CDR3 reads CAIRPGGPAYGYTF. The CDR3 region has the DNA TGTGCCATCCGCCCAGGGGGGCCCGCATATGGCTACACCTTC.

This clonotype was detected once. J is TRBJ2-2 and V is TRBV20-1, with 9 bases that match TRBD1. The germline gives CDR1 DFQATT, CDR2 SNEGSKA (reference sequence). CDR3 length: 12 residues. The J segment lost 7 bases and the V segment lost 6 bases, leaving 3 bases of the junction unmatched. CDR3 loop: CSATGQGGELFF. Written as DNA, the CDR3 is TGCAGTGCCACGGGACAGGGCGGGGAGCTGTTTTTT.

V gene TRBV7-9 combines with J gene TRBJ2-7; D might be TRBD1 (6 bases). V lost 3 bases and J lost 7, with 16 bases in between. This CDR3 contains 14 residues. The germline V gene encodes CDR1 SEHNR and CDR2 FQNEAQ (reference sequence). The CDR3 nucleotides are TGTGCCAGCAGCTTGGCACAGGGCTACTGGGAGCAGTACTTC. Its protein product is CASSLAQGYWEQYF.

CDR3 sequence (DNA): TGTGCCAGCAACCAGGCGGCGTTGGAGACCCAGTACTTC. Protein: CASNQAALETQYF. The rearrangement links TRBV25-1 to TRBJ2-5; D remains ambiguous. Germline CDR1 reads MGHDK; CDR2 reads SYGVNS. The CDR3 sequence is 13 residues long. Between the trimmed V and J ends, which lost 7 bases and 5 bases, there was a span of 14 bases. Together with reference TRBV25-1 and TRBJ2-5, the CDR3 gives the full variable domain: EADIYQTPRYLVIGTGKKITLECSQTMGHDKMYWYQQDPGMELHLIHYSYGVNSTEKGDLSSESTVSRIRTEHFPLTLESARPSHTSQYLCASNQAALETQYFGPGTRLLVL.

The genes are TRBV3-1 and TRBJ1-1, with a possible D match to TRBD1 (5 bases). Germline loops: CDR1 LGHDT, CDR2 YNNKEL (reference sequence). The CDR3 spans 17 residues. V was pared by 5 bases and J by 2 bases, with 21 bases between. In DNA, the CDR3 is TGTGCCAGCAGCAAAATCGCGATGGGACGGCTAAACACTGAAGCTTTCTTT. This translates into CASSKIAMGRLNTEAFF.